This T cell receptor (beta chain) was documented in a study of monozygotic twins with inflammatory bowel disease. As regards this clonotype: No antigen is known for it.

Study conclusions and caveats: Differing T cell subtypes remained indistinguishable. The study supported no single strong signal or clonotype linked to IBD. IBD patients share fewer clonotypes with other people than healthy twins do, especially with disease activity.

It was 3,000 to 4,000 ng of total RNA that each TCR library used. One entry per CDR3 protein, without DNA, is what TCRdb gives after re-calling the 5' RACE reads. The sample includes approximately 330,000 distinct CDR3 sequences. The V gene's germline CDR1 is DFQATT and CDR2 SNEGSKA (reference sequence). This CDR3 contains 20 residues. This chain links TRBV20-1 with TRBJ2-3; the D call from TCRdb, TRBD1, cannot be confirmed without DNA. This receptor was taken from a human donor with ulcerative colitis or Crohn's disease, or a healthy co-twin of an affected twin (not recorded which). Input material: blood. The CDR3 region is CSGAKIEQGSISVFSDTQYF.